The 18 T cell receptor beta chains given below trace back to one sample, sequenced in a study of T cells in Graves' hyperthyroidism and ophthalmopathy. The TCR beta CDR3 regions underwent amplification using RNA transcripts as the source. The HTBI primer set was used in a first-round RT-PCR of the TCR CDR3. TCRdb reprocessed the multiplex PCR reads with MiXCR, giving one entry per CDR3 protein. The sample yields roughly 740,000 distinct CDR3 sequences, roughly 15% seen once. Source material: blood. Receptor source: a man between 18 and 35 years old with Graves' hyperthyroidism.

The rearrangement uses TRBV24-1 and TRBJ2-5; D remains unclear. The CDR3 totals 15 residues. Germline V gene sequence: CDR1 KGHDR, CDR2 SFDVKD. V was pared by 2 bases and J by 5 bases, with 14 bases between. DNA for the CDR3: TGTGCCACCAGTGATTCCCGTCGGACGTTGGAGACCCAGTACTTC. It is translated as CATSDSRRTLETQYF.

This clonotype occurred many times. The limits of the CDR3 on the DNA are not certain, so only TCRdb's listed CDR3 is given. This rearrangement joins TRBV28 to TRBJ2-1; TRBD2, the table's D call, lacks a check against the DNA. Germline assignment: CDR1 MDHEN and CDR2 SYDVKM. The CDR3 is 17 amino acids in total, end residues counted. The CDR3 region is CASSSSTSGSSYNEQFF.

This clonotype was detected many times. The rearrangement joins TRBV11-2 to TRBJ2-3; D not certain. CDR1 and CDR2 from the germline V gene are SGHAT and FQNNGV. V was clipped by 4 bases and J by 4 bases, with 9 bases between them. The CDR3 consists of 13 residues. The CDR3 loop is CASSSPIADTQYF. CDR3 nucleotide sequence: TGTGCCAGCAGCTCCCCTATTGCAGATACGCAGTATTTT.

This clonotype was seen a few times. The rearrangement uses TRBV11-2 and TRBJ1-5; D not resolved. V lost 5 bases to trimming and J lost 5 bases, with 10 bases between them. CDR3 length equals 13 residues. CDR1 and CDR2 (germline): SGHAT, FQNNGV. The CDR3 here is CASSTFDHQPQHF. The CDR3 coding sequence is TGTGCCAGCAGCACCTTTGACCATCAGCCCCAGCATTTT.

This chain joins TRBV10-2 and TRBJ2-3; 9 nucleotides align to TRBD1. The germline gives CDR1 WSHSY, CDR2 SAAADI. CDR3 length equals 16 residues. V trimming: 1 base; J trimming: 5 bases; junction bases outside the gene matches: 7. CDR3 in DNA: TGCGCCAGCAGTGAGTGGGGACAGGGCCCCGGAGATACGCAGTATTTT. It encodes CASSEWGQGPGDTQYF.

This clonotype was counted at least ten times. This sequence joins TRBV28 and TRBJ2-6, with 10 bases matching TRBD1. CDR3 length equals 17 residues. In germline, CDR1 is MDHEN, CDR2 SYDVKM. The V and J ends lost 2 bases and 0 bases, in that order; junction bases with no gene match: 1. The CDR3 DNA reads TGTGCCAGCAGTTTAGGACAGGGGGGCTCTGGGGCCAACGTCCTGACTTTC. Amino acid sequence: CASSLGQGGSGANVLTF. Variable domain in full (rest from reference TRBV28 and TRBJ2-6): DVKVTQSSRYLVKRTGEKVFLECVQDMDHENMFWYRQDPGLGLRLIYFSYDVKMKEKGDIPEGYSVSREKKERFSLILESASTNQTSMYLCASSLGQGGSGANVLTFGAGSRLTVL.

This clonotype was detected many times. The gene calls are TRBV5-5 and TRBJ2-5; TRBD1 aligns across 8 bases. The V and J ends lost 3 bases and 6 bases, in that order; junction bases with no gene match: 7. The CDR3 totals 14 residues. CDR1 and CDR2 from the germline V gene are SGHKS and YYEKEE (reference sequence). CDR3 protein: CASSYPGQAKTQYF. CDR3 sequence (DNA): TGTGCCAGCAGCTACCCGGGACAGGCGAAGACCCAGTACTTC. Combining the CDR3 with reference TRBV5-5 and TRBJ2-5 gives the whole variable domain DAGVTQSPTHLIKTRGQQVTLRCSPISGHKSVSWYQQVLGQGPQFIFQYYEKEERGRGNFPDRFSARQFPNYSSELNVNALLLGDSALYLCASSYPGQAKTQYFGPGTRLLVL.

The genes are TRBV24-1 and TRBJ2-5; D ambiguous. The CDR3 runs 13 residues. Germline V gives CDR1 KGHDR, CDR2 SFDVKD. Trimming took off 5 bases at V and 3 bases at J, with 9 bases between the two ends. DNA of the CDR3: TGTGCCACCAGTGGGGCAGGAGAAGAGACCCAGTACTTC. It yields the protein CATSGAGEETQYF.

This clonotype was counted ten times or more. This sequence joins TRBV27 and TRBJ2-1; D might be TRBD1 or TRBD2, each matching 5 bases. Germline V gene lookup returns CDR1 MNHEY and CDR2 SMNVEV (reference sequence). This CDR3 contains 14 residues. Deletions cut 5 bases from V and 3 bases from J, with 11 bases between. The CDR3 sequence is CASSIGAFYNEQFF. The DNA of the CDR3 is TGTGCCAGCAGTATCGGGGCTTTCTACAATGAGCAGTTCTTC.

The rearrangement joins TRBV19 to TRBJ2-6; D gene unclear. Germline CDR1 and CDR2: LNHDA and SQIVND (reference sequence). The CDR3 consists of 14 residues. The V end was cut by 3 bases, the J end by 2 bases, with 5 bases between. DNA of the CDR3: TGTGCCAGTAGTATTGTAGCTGGGGCCAACGTCCTGACTTTC. This sequence encodes CASSIVAGANVLTF.

Many counts were recorded for this clonotype. The chain links TRBV18 to TRBJ1-4, with 9 bases fitting TRBD1. This CDR3 has 15 residues. Germline lookup yields CDR1 KGHSH and CDR2 LQKENI. Unmatched junction bases numbered 4, after V lost 3 bases and J lost 5 bases. The CDR3 protein is CASSPRTGENEKLFF. The CDR3 DNA follows: TGTGCCAGCTCACCGCGGACAGGGGAAAATGAAAAACTGTTTTTT.

Ten or more counts support this clonotype. The chain uses TRBV28 and TRBJ2-3; D ambiguous. This CDR3 is built from 12 residues. V was shortened by 8 bases and J by 4 bases, with 10 bases between the two germline ends. The V gene's germline CDR1 is MDHEN and CDR2 SYDVKM. CDR3 nucleotides: TGTGCCAGCTCTTCCGGCCCAGATACGCAGTATTTT. It translates to CASSSGPDTQYF. The full variable domain, rest sourced from reference TRBV28 and TRBJ2-3, is DVKVTQSSRYLVKRTGEKVFLECVQDMDHENMFWYRQDPGLGLRLIYFSYDVKMKEKGDIPEGYSVSREKKERFSLILESASTNQTSMYLCASSSGPDTQYFGPGTRLTVL.

As concerns this clonotype: A much larger clone differs by one base, so this may be a read error. This chain uses TRBV20-1 with TRBJ2-7; D is perhaps TRBD1 (6 bases). V was trimmed by 1 base and J by 5 bases, leaving 6 bases between them. The germline V gene has CDR1 DFQATT and CDR2 SNEGSKA (reference sequence). The CDR3 sequence is 11 residues long. CDR3 DNA sequence: TGCAGTGCTAGAGGGGACAACGAGCAGTACTTC. It yields the protein CSARGDNEQYF.

This clonotype was seen only a few times. This rearrangement joins TRBV6-1 to TRBJ2-3, with a possible D match to TRBD2 (5 bases). The CDR3 has 13 residues. The ends were cut back, 10 bases at V and 3 bases at J, with 14 bases in the middle. CDR1 and CDR2 from the germline V gene are MNHNS and SASEGT. The CDR3 DNA is TGTGCCACAAGAGCGGAGGTAACAGATACGCAGTATTTT. This sequence encodes CATRAEVTDTQYF.

This clonotype has a count of ten or more. The rearrangement uses TRBV7-2 and TRBJ2-2; D remains unclear. The V end was cut by 1 base, the J end by 6 bases, with 6 bases between. CDR3 length equals 13 residues. The germline V gene encodes CDR1 SGHTA and CDR2 FQGNSA. CDR3 coding DNA: TGTGCCAGCAGCTTAGTGGTCGCCGGGGAGCTGTTTTTT. Amino acids: CASSLVVAGELFF. Full variable domain (remainder filled in from reference TRBV7-2 and TRBJ2-2): GAGVSQSPSNKVTEKGKDVELRCDPISGHTALYWYRQSLGQGLEFLIYFQGNSAPDKSGLPSDRFSAERTGGSVSTLTIQRTQQEDSAVYLCASSLVVAGELFFGEGSRLTVL.

This clonotype was seen many times. The J gene is TRBJ1-5, the V gene TRBV6-5, with D possibly matching TRBD1 (6 bases). This CDR3 region has 15 residues. V lost 1 base and J lost 0, with 7 bases in between. From germline, CDR1 is MNHEY and CDR2 SVGAGI. DNA for the CDR3: TGTGCCAGCAGTTACTGGACAGATAGCAATCAGCCCCAGCATTTT. Residues: CASSYWTDSNQPQHF.

This clonotype was picked up a small number of times. CDR3 amino acids: CASSQEGMREAFF. The DNA of the CDR3 is TGTGCCAGCAGCCAAGAGGGGATGCGTGAAGCTTTCTTT. V and J are TRBV4-2 and TRBJ1-1, with D unclear. Germline CDR1 and CDR2: LGHNA and YNFKEQ. The germline V and J ends were trimmed by 0 bases and 7 bases, with 9 bases remaining between them. There are 13 residues in the CDR3.

This clonotype has a count of ten or more. The V gene is TRBV7-9, the J gene TRBJ2-3; D possibly matches TRBD1 or TRBD2 (5 bases each). The germline V gene encodes CDR1 SEHNR and CDR2 FQNEAQ (reference sequence). The CDR3 has 16 residues. Deletions cut 2 bases from V and 6 bases from J, with 18 bases between. CDR3 in DNA: TGTGCCAGCAGCTTACTAATCTTCCAGGGCGGGGATACGCAGTATTTT. As protein: CASSLLIFQGGDTQYF.